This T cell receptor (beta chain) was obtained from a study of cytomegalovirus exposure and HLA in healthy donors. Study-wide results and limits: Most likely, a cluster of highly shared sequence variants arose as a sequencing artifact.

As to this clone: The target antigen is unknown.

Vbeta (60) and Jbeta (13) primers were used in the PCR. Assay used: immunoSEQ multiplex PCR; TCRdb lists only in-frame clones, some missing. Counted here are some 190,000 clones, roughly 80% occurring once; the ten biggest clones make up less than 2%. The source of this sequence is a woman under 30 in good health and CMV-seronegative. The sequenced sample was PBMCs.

CDR3: CASSLQPSGEGGWTDTQYF. CDR3 nucleotide sequence: TGCGCCAGCAGCTTGCAACCTAGCGGGGAAGGAGGGTGGACAGATACGCAGTATTTT. The chain employs TRBV5-1 and TRBJ2-3; 9 bases agree with TRBD2. The CDR3 runs 19 residues. V gave up 1 base and J gave up 3 bases; unmatched junction bases: 15. Germline V gene data show CDR1 as SGHRS and CDR2 as YFSETQ. The variable domain in full, completed from reference TRBV5-1 and TRBJ2-3, reads KAGVTQTPRYLIKTRGQQVTLSCSPISGHRSVSWYQQTPGQGLQFLFEYFSETQRNKGNFPGRFSGRQFSNSRSEMNVSTLELGDSALYLCASSLQPSGEGGWTDTQYFGPGTRLTVL.